Listed here are 18 T cell receptor beta chains from one sample, sequenced in a study of T-cell reconstitution after alpha-beta-depleted transplantation in children. A library of TCRbeta sequences, prepared with unique molecular identifiers, was generated. MiXCR, applied by TCRdb to the PCR reads, yields one record per CDR3 protein. The table records approximately 1,000,000 distinct CDR3 sequences, roughly 29% of them present only once. Material: PBMCs, mostly from graft donor cells, obtained 360 days after TCRalphabeta/CD19-depleted stem cell transplant. The receptors were sampled from a boy younger than two who had a stem cell transplant for SCID, so the T cells may come from the graft donor.

This clonotype has more than one count but fewer than ten. J is TRBJ2-1 and V is TRBV27; 7 bases fit TRBD1. Germline V CDR1 and CDR2: MNHEY, SMNVEV (reference sequence). The CDR3 contains 13 residues. J gave up 9 bases and V 3 bases, and 5 bases lay outside the gene matches. Here the CDR3 reads CASSFPTGAEQFF. The CDR3 nucleotides are TGTGCCAGCAGTTTCCCCACAGGGGCTGAGCAGTTCTTC.

The rearrangement joins TRBV6-5 to TRBJ2-1; D ambiguous. Germline V gene data show CDR1 as MNHEY and CDR2 as SVGAGI. CDR3 size: 15 residues. Between the trimmed V and J ends, which lost 0 bases and 5 bases, there was a span of 11 bases. For the CDR3, the DNA is TGTGCCAGCAGTTACTCGACGGCCCCGCACAATGAGCAGTTCTTC. Residues: CASSYSTAPHNEQFF.

This clonotype showed up just a few times. J is TRBJ2-3 and V is TRBV7-2; D may be TRBD2 (6 bases). The CDR3 is 14 residues long. The V and J ends lost 4 bases and 5 bases respectively, with 13 bases between them. Germline V CDR1 and CDR2: SGHTA, FQGNSA. CDR3: CASSSGVWEDTQYF. The CDR3 DNA is TGTGCCAGCAGCTCGGGGGTGTGGGAAGATACGCAGTATTTT.

This clonotype was detected only a few times. This chain uses TRBV6-1 with TRBJ2-5, with 10 bases matching TRBD1. The length of the CDR3 is 19 residues. Germline CDR1 and CDR2: MNHNS and SASEGT. The junction had 22 bases not matched to a gene; V was cut back by 6 bases and J by 6 bases. The CDR3 coding sequence is TGTGCCAGCAGCGCCCTACTAGGGACAGGGGACGGTTTCGGAAAGACCCAGTACTTC. Its translation is CASSALLGTGDGFGKTQYF.

CDR3 DNA: TGTGCCAGCAGCTTAGAACAGGGAAAGACCCAGTACTTC. It codes for CASSLEQGKTQYF. The chain combines TRBV11-2 with TRBJ2-5, with a possible D match to TRBD1 (6 bases). CDR1 is SGHAT and CDR2 is FQNNGV in the germline V gene. Trimming pared 0 bases from V and 6 bases from J, leaving 8 bases between. The CDR3 runs to 13 residues.

The rearrangement uses TRBV12-3 or TRBV12-4 and TRBJ1-1; tentative D call: TRBD1 (5 bases). This CDR3 comprises 15 residues. V shed 2 bases and J shed 1 base, with 11 bases lying between them. The CDR3: CASSLNPGGNTEAFF. The DNA for the CDR3 is TGTGCCAGCAGTTTAAATCCGGGGGGGAACACTGAAGCTTTCTTT.

CDR3 coding DNA: TGCAGTGCTAGAGTCACAGGGGGAAACACCATATATTTT. Translation gives CSARVTGGNTIYF. V usage is TRBV20-1 and J usage is TRBJ1-3; weak D call: TRBD1 (6 bases). The ends were cut back, 1 base at V and 4 bases at J, with 8 bases in the middle. The CDR3 runs to 13 residues. Germline V lookup: CDR1 DFQATT, CDR2 SNEGSKA (reference sequence).

The table lists this clonotype with a few counts. The genes are TRBV19 and TRBJ2-1, with D tentatively TRBD2 (5 bases). V lost 0 bases, J lost 3 bases, and 12 bases lay in between. This CDR3 is 16 amino acids long. Germline V gene data show CDR1 as LNHDA and CDR2 as SQIVND (reference sequence). The CDR3, as DNA: TGTGCCAGTAGTATAGACCGGACGGGGTACTACAATGAGCAGTTCTTC. This translates into CASSIDRTGYYNEQFF. Variable domain in full (rest from reference TRBV19 and TRBJ2-1): DGGITQSPKYLFRKEGQNVTLSCEQNLNHDAMYWYRQDPGQGLRLIYYSQIVNDFQKGDIAEGYSVSREKKESFPLTVTSAQKNPTAFYLCASSIDRTGYYNEQFFGPGTRLTVL.

Only a few counts were recorded for this clonotype. The chain joins TRBV27 to TRBJ2-3; perhaps TRBD2 as D (5 bases). The CDR3 sequence is 14 residues long. Germline V gives CDR1 MNHEY, CDR2 SMNVEV (reference sequence). V shed 5 bases and J shed 6 bases, with 15 bases lying between them. The CDR3 bases are TGTGCCAGCAGTCCCCGGGGAGCCCCGGATACGCAGTATTTT. Protein: CASSPRGAPDTQYF.

With regard to this clonotype: Germline is not matched at one junction end, which may reflect a read error. The rearrangement joins TRBV5-1 to TRBJ2-1, with 7 nucleotides matching TRBD1. This CDR3 comprises 15 residues. CDR1 is SGHRS and CDR2 is YFSETQ in the germline V gene. CDR3 in amino acids: CASSKKGGTYNEQIF. The CDR3 DNA sequence: TGCGCCAGCAGCAAAAAAGGGGGCACCTACAATGAGCAGATCTTC.

CDR3 DNA: TGTGCCAGCAGTTACTCGAGTGTGGGACAGCCCCAGCATTTT. It codes for CASSYSSVGQPQHF. The genes are TRBV6-5 and TRBJ1-5; D gene uncertain. The CDR3 consists of 14 residues. CDR1 is MNHEY and CDR2 is SVGAGI in the germline V gene. The V and J ends lost 0 bases and 7 bases respectively, with 10 bases between them.

This clonotype was seen many times. The V gene is TRBV11-3, the J gene TRBJ2-1; D is ambiguous. Germline V lookup: CDR1 SGHNT, CDR2 YENEEA. This CDR3 is 15 amino acids long. With 0 bases removed from V and 1 base from J, the gap between germline ends came to 7 bases. The CDR3 DNA reads TGTGCCAGCAGCTTAGATCGAAATTCCTACAATGAGCAGTTCTTC. As protein: CASSLDRNSYNEQFF.

This clonotype was observed many times. The chain is built from TRBV7-9 and TRBJ2-5; 10 bases are a match to TRBD2. Germline V CDR1 and CDR2: SEHNR, FQNEAQ (reference sequence). The CDR3 runs to 14 residues. V was pared by 4 bases and J by 5 bases, with 4 bases of the junction left unmatched. CDR3 region: CASSSGTSEETQYF. The DNA of the CDR3 is TGTGCCAGCAGCTCCGGGACTAGCGAGGAGACCCAGTACTTC.

This chain uses TRBV20-1 with TRBJ2-7, with TRBD2 identical over 8 bases. J lost 6 bases, V lost 3 bases, and 16 bases had no gene match. The CDR3 covers 16 residues. The germline CDR1 and CDR2 sequences are DFQATT and SNEGSKA (reference sequence). This chain's CDR3 is CSASGGGSTSFAEQYF. CDR3 nucleotide sequence: TGCAGTGCTAGTGGCGGGGGGTCCACCTCTTTTGCCGAGCAGTACTTC.

This sequence joins TRBV24-1 and TRBJ2-1; D might be TRBD1 or TRBD2, each matching 5 bases. CDR1 and CDR2 (germline): KGHDR, SFDVKD. V was trimmed by 12 bases and J by 0 bases, leaving 23 bases between them. The CDR3 extends over 17 amino acids. The DNA for the CDR3 is TGTGCCGTGGGGGTGCCCACTTTCTCGCGCTCCTACAATGAGCAGTTCTTC. As protein: CAVGVPTFSRSYNEQFF.

This clonotype was detected only a few times. CDR3 in amino acids: CASSLAAGNTGELFF. DNA of the CDR3: TGTGCCAGCAGCTTAGCGGCGGGGAACACCGGGGAGCTGTTTTTT. The genes are TRBV11-2 and TRBJ2-2, with D possibly matching TRBD2 (5 bases). The CDR3 is 15 residues long. V lost 1 base to trimming and J lost 1 base, with 7 bases between them. Germline-derived CDR1 and CDR2 are SGHAT and FQNNGV.

This clonotype was observed a few times. The V and J genes are TRBV7-2 and TRBJ1-6, with D unclear. Germline V gives CDR1 SGHTA, CDR2 FQGNSA. CDR3 length: 13 amino acids. Trimming cost V 3 bases and J 9 bases, with 9 bases left between them. The CDR3 loop is CASSLRLLSPLHF. The CDR3 nucleotides are TGTGCCAGCAGCTTGAGGCTTCTTTCACCCCTCCACTTT. The full variable domain, its missing parts supplied by reference TRBV7-2 and TRBJ1-6, is GAGVSQSPSNKVTEKGKDVELRCDPISGHTALYWYRQSLGQGLEFLIYFQGNSAPDKSGLPSDRFSAERTGGSVSTLTIQRTQQEDSAVYLCASSLRLLSPLHFGNGTRLTVT.

This chain uses TRBV29-1 with TRBJ1-2, with a tentative D call TRBD1 (6 bases). Germline V gives CDR1 SQVTM, CDR2 ANQGSEA. Trimming pared 6 bases from V and 4 bases from J, leaving 12 bases between. The CDR3 is made up of 12 amino acids. CDR3 region: CSVNDRPYGYTF. As DNA, the CDR3 is TGCAGCGTAAATGACAGGCCCTATGGCTACACCTTC.